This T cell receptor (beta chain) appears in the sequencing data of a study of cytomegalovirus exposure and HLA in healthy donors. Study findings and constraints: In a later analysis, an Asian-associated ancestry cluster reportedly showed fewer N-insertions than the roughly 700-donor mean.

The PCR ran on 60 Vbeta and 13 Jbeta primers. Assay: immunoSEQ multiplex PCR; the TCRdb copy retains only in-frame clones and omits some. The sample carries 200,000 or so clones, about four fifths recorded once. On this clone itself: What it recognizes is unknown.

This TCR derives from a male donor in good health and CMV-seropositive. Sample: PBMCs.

CDR3: CASSLVSQGGYEQYF. The DNA of the CDR3 is TGTGCCAGCAGCTTAGTTTCCCAGGGAGGCTACGAGCAGTACTTC. The chain couples TRBV7-2 to TRBJ2-7; tentatively, D is TRBD2 (6 bases). The ends were cut back, 1 base at V and 3 bases at J, with 13 bases in the middle. This CDR3 spans 15 amino acids. Per germline, CDR1 SGHTA and CDR2 FQGNSA.